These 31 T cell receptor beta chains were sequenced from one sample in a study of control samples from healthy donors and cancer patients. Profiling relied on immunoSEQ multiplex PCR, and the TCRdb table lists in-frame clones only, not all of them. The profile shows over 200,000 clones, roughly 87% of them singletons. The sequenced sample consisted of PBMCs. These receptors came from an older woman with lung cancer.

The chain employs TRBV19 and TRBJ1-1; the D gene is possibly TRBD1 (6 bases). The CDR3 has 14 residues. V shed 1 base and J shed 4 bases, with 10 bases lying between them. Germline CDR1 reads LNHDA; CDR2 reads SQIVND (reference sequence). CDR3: CASSIVGGSTEAFF. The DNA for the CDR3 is TGTGCCAGTAGTATAGTAGGGGGGAGCACTGAAGCTTTCTTT.

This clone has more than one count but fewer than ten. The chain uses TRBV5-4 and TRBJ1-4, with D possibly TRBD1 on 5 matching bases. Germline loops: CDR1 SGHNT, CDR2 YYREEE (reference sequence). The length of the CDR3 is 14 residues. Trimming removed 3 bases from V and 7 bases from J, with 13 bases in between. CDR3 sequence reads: CASSSGTEPEKLFF. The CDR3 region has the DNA TGTGCCAGCAGCTCCGGGACGGAACCTGAAAAACTGTTTTTT.

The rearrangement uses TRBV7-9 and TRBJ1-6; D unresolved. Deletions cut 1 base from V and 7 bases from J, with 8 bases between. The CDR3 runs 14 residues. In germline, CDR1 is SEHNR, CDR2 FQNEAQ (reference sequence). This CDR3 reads CASSLGTANSPLHF. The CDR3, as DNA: TGTGCCAGCAGCTTAGGTACAGCCAATTCACCCCTCCACTTT.

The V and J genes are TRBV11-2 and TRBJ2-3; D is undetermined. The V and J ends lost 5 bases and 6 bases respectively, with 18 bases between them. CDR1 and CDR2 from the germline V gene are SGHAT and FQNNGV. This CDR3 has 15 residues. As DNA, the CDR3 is TGTGCCAGCAGCCGTACCCCGGATCCAGTGGATACGCAGTATTTT. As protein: CASSRTPDPVDTQYF.

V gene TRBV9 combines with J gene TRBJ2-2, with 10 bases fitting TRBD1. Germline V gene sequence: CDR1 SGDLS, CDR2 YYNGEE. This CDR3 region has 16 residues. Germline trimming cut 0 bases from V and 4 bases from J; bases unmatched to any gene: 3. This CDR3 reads CASSVGGQGSTGELFF. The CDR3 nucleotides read TGTGCCAGCAGCGTAGGGGGACAGGGGAGCACCGGGGAGCTGTTTTTT.

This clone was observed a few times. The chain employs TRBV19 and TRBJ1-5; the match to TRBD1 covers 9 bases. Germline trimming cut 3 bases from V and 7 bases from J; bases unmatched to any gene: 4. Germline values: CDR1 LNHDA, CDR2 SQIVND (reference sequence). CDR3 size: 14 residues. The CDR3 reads CASSIRDRDQPQHF. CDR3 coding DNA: TGTGCCAGTAGTATCCGGGACAGGGACCAGCCCCAGCATTTT.

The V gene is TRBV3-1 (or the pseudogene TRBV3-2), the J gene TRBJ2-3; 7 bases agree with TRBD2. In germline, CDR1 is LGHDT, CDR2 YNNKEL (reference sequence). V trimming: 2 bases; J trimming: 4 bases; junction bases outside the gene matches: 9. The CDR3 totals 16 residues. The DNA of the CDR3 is TGTGCCAGCAGCCAACTACTCGGGACTACCCCAGATACGCAGTATTTT. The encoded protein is CASSQLLGTTPDTQYF.

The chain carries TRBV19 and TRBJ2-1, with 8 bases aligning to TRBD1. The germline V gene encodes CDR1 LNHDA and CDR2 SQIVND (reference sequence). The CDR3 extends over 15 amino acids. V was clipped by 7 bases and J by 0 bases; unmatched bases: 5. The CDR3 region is CASTDRAYSYNEQFF. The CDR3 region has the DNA TGTGCCAGTACGGACAGGGCCTACTCCTACAATGAGCAGTTCTTC. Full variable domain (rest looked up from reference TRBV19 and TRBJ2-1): DGGITQSPKYLFRKEGQNVTLSCEQNLNHDAMYWYRQDPGQGLRLIYYSQIVNDFQKGDIAEGYSVSREKKESFPLTVTSAQKNPTAFYLCASTDRAYSYNEQFFGPGTRLTVL.

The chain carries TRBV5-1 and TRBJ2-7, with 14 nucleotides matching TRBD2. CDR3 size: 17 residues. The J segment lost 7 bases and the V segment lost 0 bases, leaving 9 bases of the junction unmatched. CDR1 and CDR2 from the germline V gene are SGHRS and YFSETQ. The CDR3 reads CASSLGLGLAGEVEQYF. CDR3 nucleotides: TGCGCCAGCAGCTTGGGTCTGGGACTAGCGGGAGAAGTTGAGCAGTACTTC.

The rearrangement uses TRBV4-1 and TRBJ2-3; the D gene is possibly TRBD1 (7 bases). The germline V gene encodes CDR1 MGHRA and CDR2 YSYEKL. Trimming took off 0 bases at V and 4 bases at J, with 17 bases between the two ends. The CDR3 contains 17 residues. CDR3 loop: CASSQDWQGGLSDTQYF. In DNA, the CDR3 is TGCGCCAGCAGCCAAGATTGGCAGGGGGGCCTGTCAGATACGCAGTATTTT.

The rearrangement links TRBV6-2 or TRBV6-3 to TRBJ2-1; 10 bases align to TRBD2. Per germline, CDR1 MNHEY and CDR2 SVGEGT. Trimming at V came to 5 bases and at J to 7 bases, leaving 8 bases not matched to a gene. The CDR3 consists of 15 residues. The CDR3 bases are TGTGCCAGCAGTCTTCTAGCGGGAGTCTTTAATGAGCAGTTCTTC. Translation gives CASSLLAGVFNEQFF.

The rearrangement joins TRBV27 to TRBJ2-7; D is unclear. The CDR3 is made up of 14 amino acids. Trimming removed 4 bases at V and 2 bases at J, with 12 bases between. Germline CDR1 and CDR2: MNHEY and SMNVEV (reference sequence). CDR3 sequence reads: CASSWDSTPYEQYF. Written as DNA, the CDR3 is TGTGCCAGCAGTTGGGATTCCACCCCCTACGAGCAGTACTTC.

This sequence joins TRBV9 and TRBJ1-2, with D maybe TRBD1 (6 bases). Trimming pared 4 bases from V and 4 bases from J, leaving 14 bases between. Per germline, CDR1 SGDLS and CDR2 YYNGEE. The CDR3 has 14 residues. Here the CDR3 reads CASSPGHGGYGYTF. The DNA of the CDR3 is TGTGCCAGCAGCCCGGGACATGGTGGCTATGGCTACACCTTC.

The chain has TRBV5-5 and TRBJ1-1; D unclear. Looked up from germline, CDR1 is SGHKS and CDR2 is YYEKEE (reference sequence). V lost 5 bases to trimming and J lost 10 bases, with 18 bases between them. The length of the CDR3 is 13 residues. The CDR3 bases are TGTGCCAGCAGTGCGGACCCCTCACGGGCAGCTTTCTTT. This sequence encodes CASSADPSRAAFF. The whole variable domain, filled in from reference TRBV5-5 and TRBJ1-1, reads DAGVTQSPTHLIKTRGQQVTLRCSPISGHKSVSWYQQVLGQGPQFIFQYYEKEERGRGNFPDRFSARQFPNYSSELNVNALLLGDSALYLCASSADPSRAAFFGQGTRLTVV.

DNA of the CDR3: TGTGCCAGTAGTATTCTGCGGGGCAGGGGGCGATTGAACACTGAAGCTTTCTTT. Translating it yields CASSILRGRGRLNTEAFF. The J gene is TRBJ1-1, the V gene TRBV19; TRBD1 agrees at 8 bases. J lost 0 bases, V lost 3 bases, and 12 bases had no gene match. Looked up from germline, CDR1 is LNHDA and CDR2 is SQIVND (reference sequence). The CDR3 has 18 residues.

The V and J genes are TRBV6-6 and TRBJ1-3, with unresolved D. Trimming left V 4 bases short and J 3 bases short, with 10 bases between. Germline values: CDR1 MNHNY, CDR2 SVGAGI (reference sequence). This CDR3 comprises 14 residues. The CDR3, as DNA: TGTGCCAGCAGTTGGCCGGACGATGGAAACACCATATATTTT. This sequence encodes CASSWPDDGNTIYF.

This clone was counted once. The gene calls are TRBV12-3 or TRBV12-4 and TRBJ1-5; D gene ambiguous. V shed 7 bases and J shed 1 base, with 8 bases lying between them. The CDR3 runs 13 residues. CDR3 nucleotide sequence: TGTGCCAGCACCAAACAAAGCAATCAGCCCCAGCATTTT. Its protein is CASTKQSNQPQHF.

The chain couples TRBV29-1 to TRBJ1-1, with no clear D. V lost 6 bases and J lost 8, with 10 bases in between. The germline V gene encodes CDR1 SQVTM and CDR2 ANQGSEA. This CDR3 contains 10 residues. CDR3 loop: CSVGPPEAFF. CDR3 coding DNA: TGCAGCGTCGGGCCCCCCGAAGCTTTCTTT.

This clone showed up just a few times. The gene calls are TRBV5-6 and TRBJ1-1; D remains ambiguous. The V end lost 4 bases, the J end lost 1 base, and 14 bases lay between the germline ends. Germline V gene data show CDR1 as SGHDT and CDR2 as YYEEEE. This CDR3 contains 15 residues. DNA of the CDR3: TGTGCCAGCAGCGGTGTGCGGGGAGCGAACACTGAAGCTTTCTTT. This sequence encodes CASSGVRGANTEAFF.

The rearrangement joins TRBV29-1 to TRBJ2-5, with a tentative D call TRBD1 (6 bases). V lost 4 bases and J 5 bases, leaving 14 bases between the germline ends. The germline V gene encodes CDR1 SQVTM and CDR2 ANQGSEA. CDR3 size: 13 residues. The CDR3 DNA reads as TGCAGCGTTGTAATAGGGGGTGCTGAGACCCAGTACTTC. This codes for CSVVIGGAETQYF.

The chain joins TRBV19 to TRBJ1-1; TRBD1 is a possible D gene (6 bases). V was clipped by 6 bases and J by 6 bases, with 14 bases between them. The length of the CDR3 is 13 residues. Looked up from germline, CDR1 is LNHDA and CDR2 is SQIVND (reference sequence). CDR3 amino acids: CASSQQGWAEAFF. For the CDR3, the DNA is TGTGCCAGTAGCCAACAGGGATGGGCTGAAGCTTTCTTT.

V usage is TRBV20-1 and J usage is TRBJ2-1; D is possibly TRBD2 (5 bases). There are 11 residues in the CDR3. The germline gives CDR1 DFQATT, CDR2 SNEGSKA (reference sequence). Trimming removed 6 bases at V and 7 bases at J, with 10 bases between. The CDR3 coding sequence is TGCAGTGCCCCGAGCGGTAATGAGCAGTTCTTC. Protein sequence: CSAPSGNEQFF.

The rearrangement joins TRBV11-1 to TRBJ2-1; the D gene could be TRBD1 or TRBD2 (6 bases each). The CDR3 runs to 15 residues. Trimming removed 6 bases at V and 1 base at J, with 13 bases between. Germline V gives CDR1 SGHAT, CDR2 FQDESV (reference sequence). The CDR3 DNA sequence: TGTGCCAGCAGTTATACAGGGAGGTCCTACAATGAGCAGTTCTTC. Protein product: CASSYTGRSYNEQFF.

The DNA for the CDR3 is TGTGCCAACGCCTACGGGGGGCATCCCTACGAGCAGTACTTC. It is translated as CANAYGGHPYEQYF. The chain joins TRBV7-4 to TRBJ2-7; TRBD2 might be the D (7 bases). This CDR3 has 14 amino acids. V lost 10 bases and J lost 2, with 18 bases in between. Germline V lookup: CDR1 SGHVT, CDR2 SQSDAQ.

For the CDR3, the DNA is TGTGCCAGCAGCGCACACTTTATGACAGGGACTGGAAACACCATATATTTT. It codes for CASSAHFMTGTGNTIYF. The chain combines TRBV9 with TRBJ1-3; 7 nucleotides align to TRBD1. The CDR3 totals 17 residues. Germline CDR1 and CDR2: SGDLS and YYNGEE. J was trimmed by 2 bases and V by 3 bases; bases with no gene match: 11.

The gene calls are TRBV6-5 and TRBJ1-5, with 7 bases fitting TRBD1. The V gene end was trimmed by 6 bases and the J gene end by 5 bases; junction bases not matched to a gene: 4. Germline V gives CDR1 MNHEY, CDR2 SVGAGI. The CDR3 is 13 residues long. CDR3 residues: CASSRDSYQPQHF. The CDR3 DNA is TGTGCCAGCAGCCGGGACAGTTATCAGCCCCAGCATTTT.

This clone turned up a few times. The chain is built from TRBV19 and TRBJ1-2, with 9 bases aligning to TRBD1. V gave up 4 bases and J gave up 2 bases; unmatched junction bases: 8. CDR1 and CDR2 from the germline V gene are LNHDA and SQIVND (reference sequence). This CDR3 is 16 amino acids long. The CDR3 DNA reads TGTGCCAGTAGTAGAAGGGATGGACAGGGGAACTATGGCTACACCTTC. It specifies CASSRRDGQGNYGYTF.

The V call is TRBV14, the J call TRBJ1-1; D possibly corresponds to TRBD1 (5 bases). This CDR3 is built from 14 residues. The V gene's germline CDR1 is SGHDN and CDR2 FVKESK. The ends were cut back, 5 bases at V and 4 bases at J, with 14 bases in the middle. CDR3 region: CASSSTAGGTEAFF. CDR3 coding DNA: TGTGCCAGCAGCTCGACCGCCGGGGGCACTGAAGCTTTCTTT.

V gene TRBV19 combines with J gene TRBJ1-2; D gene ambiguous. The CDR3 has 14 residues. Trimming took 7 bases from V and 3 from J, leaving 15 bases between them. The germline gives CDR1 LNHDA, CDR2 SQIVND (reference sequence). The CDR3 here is CASKEGPTDYGYTF. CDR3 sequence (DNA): TGTGCCAGTAAGGAAGGACCAACGGACTATGGCTACACCTTC. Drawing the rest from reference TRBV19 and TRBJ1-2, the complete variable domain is DGGITQSPKYLFRKEGQNVTLSCEQNLNHDAMYWYRQDPGQGLRLIYYSQIVNDFQKGDIAEGYSVSREKKESFPLTVTSAQKNPTAFYLCASKEGPTDYGYTFGSGTRLTVV.

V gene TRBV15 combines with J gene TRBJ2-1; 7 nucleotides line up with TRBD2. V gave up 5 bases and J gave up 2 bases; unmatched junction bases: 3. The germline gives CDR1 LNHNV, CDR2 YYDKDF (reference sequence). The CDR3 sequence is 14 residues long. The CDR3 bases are TGTGCCACCAGCGCCGGGAGGACCTACAATGAGCAGTTCTTC. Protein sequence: CATSAGRTYNEQFF.

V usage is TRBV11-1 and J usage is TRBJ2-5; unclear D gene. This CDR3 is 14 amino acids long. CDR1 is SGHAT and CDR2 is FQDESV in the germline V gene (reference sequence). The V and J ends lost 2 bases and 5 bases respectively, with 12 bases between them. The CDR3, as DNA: TGTGCCAGCAGCTTAATGGGAAGTGGGGAGACCCAGTACTTC. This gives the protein CASSLMGSGETQYF.